This paragraph reports one T cell receptor beta chain. The specificity of this receptor is unknown. No much larger clone is present one base from it, and per-base qualities are unavailable. The immunoSEQ Assay, a bias-controlled multiplex PCR, was used to amplify TCRbeta CDR3 regions from genomic DNA. Turning to the authors' computational methods: The number of nucleated cells in each sample was estimated by amplification of reference gene primers within the assay. To quantify the absolute abundance of each unique TCRbeta CDR3 rearrangement, sequence reads were collapsed and filtered. For each sample, productive Simpson clonality was calculated as the square root of Simpson's diversity index over productive rearrangements. Here the immuneACCESS table is served through TCRdb, limited to in-frame sequences with V and J called. Missing clones are a known gap in these copies; in checked studies unresolved V genes cover under half, and the rest lacks a known reason. The DNA was the basis for D and trimming; V, J and clone size are from that table. Recorded for this sample are 80,000 to 100,000 clones; roughly 86% of them occurred a single time. The ten most abundant clones make up 10% to 13% of the sample.

Collaborating institutions collected whole blood in K2EDTA tubes following their own protocols. For TCRbeta analysis, collaborator samples were shipped as frozen whole blood, as isolated PBMCs, or as DNA extracted from either sample type. The sample comes from a study of blood T cell repertoires in COVID-19 (TCRdb year 2020). Broadly, across the study: Samples from collaborators originated in the United States, Italy and Spain and spanned both the acute and convalescent phases of COVID-19. The material from the prospective study consisted of cDNA or gDNA derived from T cells, B-cell-depleted T cells, or PBMCs. The dataset comprised deeply sampled blood TCRbeta repertoires from subjects exposed to, actively infected with, or recovered from COVID-19. The repertoires were made available in a free public database intended to serve as a resource for research on the immune response to SARS-CoV-2. Samples were obtained from the ongoing ImmuneRACE study (first 160 participants) and from 950 to 1,500 subjects provided by 6 global collaborators. A de-identified subject ID, COVID-19 status, age in years and sex were almost always included in the sample metadata. HLA class I and class II types, where available, came from metadata supplied by the sample provider rather than from assay-based typing.

General findings and caveats noted by the study authors: Clinical and demographic metadata were provided uncurated, with the amount varying by source and participant.

CDR1 SGHVT and CDR2 SQSDAQ are derived from the germline V gene. V and J are truncated by 5 bases and 3 bases respectively, leaving an intervening sequence of 11 bases. Reading from cysteine to phenylalanine, the CDR3 counts 13 amino acids. This entry keeps only the CDR3 DNA: 39 bases, framed from base 1. Sequenced input: peripheral blood. The sequence was collected from a man aged 45-65 years with acute or convalescent COVID-19. The chain is assembled from TRBV7-4 and TRBJ2-7; the D region possibly corresponds to TRBD1 (5 bases align). The CDR3 region reads CASSPFRGYEQYF. The bases read TGTGCCAGCAGCCCATTTAGGGGCTACGAGCAGTACTTC.